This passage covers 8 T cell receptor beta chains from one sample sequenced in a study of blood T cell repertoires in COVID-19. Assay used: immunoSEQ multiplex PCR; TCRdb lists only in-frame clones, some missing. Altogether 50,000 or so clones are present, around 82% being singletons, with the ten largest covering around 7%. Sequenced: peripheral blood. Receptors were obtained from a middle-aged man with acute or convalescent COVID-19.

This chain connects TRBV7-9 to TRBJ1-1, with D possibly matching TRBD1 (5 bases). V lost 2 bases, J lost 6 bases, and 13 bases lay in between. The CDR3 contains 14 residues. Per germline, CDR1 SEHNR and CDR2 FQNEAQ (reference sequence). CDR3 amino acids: CASSLSGGGAEAFF. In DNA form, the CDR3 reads TGTGCCAGCAGCTTATCTGGGGGAGGGGCTGAAGCTTTCTTT.

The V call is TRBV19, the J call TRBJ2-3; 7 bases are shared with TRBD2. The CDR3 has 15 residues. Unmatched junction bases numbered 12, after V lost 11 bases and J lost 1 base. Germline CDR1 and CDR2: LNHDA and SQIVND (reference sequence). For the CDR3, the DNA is TGTGCCGTCCTGAGCACGGGGGGTGGCACAGATACGCAGTATTTT. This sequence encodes CAVLSTGGGTDTQYF. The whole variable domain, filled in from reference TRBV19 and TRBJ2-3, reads DGGITQSPKYLFRKEGQNVTLSCEQNLNHDAMYWYRQDPGQGLRLIYYSQIVNDFQKGDIAEGYSVSREKKESFPLTVTSAQKNPTAFYLCAVLSTGGGTDTQYFGPGTRLTVL.

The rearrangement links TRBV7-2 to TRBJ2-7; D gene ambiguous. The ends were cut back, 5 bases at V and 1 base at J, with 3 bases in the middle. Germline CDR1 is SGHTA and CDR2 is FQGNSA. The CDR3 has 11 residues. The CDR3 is CASSHSYEQYF. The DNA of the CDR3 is TGTGCCAGCAGCCATTCCTACGAGCAGTACTTC.

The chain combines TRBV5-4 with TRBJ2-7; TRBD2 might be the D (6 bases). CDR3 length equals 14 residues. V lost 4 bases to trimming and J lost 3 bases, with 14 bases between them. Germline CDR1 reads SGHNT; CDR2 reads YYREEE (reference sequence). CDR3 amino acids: CASSRTGGRYEQYF. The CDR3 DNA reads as TGTGCCAGCAGCCGTACCGGGGGACGCTACGAGCAGTACTTC.

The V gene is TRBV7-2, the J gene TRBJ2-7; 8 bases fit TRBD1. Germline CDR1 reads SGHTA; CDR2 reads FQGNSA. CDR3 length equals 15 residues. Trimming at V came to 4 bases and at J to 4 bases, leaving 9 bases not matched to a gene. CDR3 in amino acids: CASSSGQGFRYEQYF. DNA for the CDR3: TGTGCCAGCAGCTCCGGACAGGGTTTTAGGTACGAGCAGTACTTC.

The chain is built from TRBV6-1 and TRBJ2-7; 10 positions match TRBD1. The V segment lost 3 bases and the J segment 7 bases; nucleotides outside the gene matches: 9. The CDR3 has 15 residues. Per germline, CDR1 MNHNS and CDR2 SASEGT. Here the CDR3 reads CASSEPGQGRGEQYF. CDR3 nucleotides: TGTGCCAGCAGTGAGCCGGGACAGGGGAGAGGGGAGCAGTACTTC.

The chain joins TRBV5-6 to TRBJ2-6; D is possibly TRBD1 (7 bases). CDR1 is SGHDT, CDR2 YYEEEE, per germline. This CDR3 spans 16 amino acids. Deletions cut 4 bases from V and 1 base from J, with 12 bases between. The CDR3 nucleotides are TGTGCCAGCAGCCGGCAGGGGGGTTCTGGGGCCAACGTCCTGACTTTC. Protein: CASSRQGGSGANVLTF.

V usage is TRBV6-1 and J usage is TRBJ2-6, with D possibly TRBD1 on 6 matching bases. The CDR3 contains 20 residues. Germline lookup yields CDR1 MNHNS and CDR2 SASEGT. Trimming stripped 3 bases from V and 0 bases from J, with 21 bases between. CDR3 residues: CASSDPEGQRSHSGANVLTF. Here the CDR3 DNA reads TGTGCCAGCAGTGACCCGGAAGGACAGCGCTCCCACTCTGGGGCCAACGTCCTGACTTTC.